This T cell receptor beta chain was found in a study of cytomegalovirus exposure and HLA in healthy donors. The CDR3 loop spans 13 amino acids. V gave up 5 bases and J gave up 5 bases, with 12 bases separating them. Germline CDR1 and CDR2: LNHDA and SQIVND (reference sequence). Findings of the study overall: A later analysis showed that HLA-associated TCR beta chains had undergone more clonal expansion than equally common others. The study listed roughly 160 cytomegalovirus-associated TCR beta chains. Most TCR sequences were uncommon, yet certain public TCRs appeared in many donors.

It was with 60 Vbeta and 13 Jbeta primers that the PCR ran. Original handling: The authors later counted 75 million to 90 million unique TCR beta chains, about 11 million of them shared. Data came from immunoSEQ multiplex PCR; TCRdb stores just in-frame clones and leaves some out. D and trimming were read from the DNA, whereas the V and J calls and clone size are those reported in that table. The data hold roughly 83,000 clones, with roughly 77% observed a single time. With respect to this clone: Its antigen is unidentified.

Specimen: PBMCs. V usage is TRBV19 and J usage is TRBJ1-1; a weak D match, TRBD1 (6 bases). The TCR sequence derives from a man aged 60 to 75 in good health and CMV-seronegative. CDR3 loop: CASSVDTGTEAFF. The CDR3, as DNA: TGTGCCAGTAGTGTCGATACAGGGACTGAAGCTTTCTTT.